Sequencing of this T cell receptor beta chain was carried out in a study of blood T cell repertoires in COVID-19. The wider study: Acute-phase and convalescent COVID-19 samples originated in the United States, Italy and Spain. In each case, the material was cDNA or gDNA derived from T cells, B-cell-depleted T cells, or PBMCs.

Original processing methods: Amplification of reference gene primers was used by the study to estimate nucleated cell counts. Data came from immunoSEQ multiplex PCR; TCRdb stores just in-frame clones and leaves some out. Clone size and V and J calls were adopted from that table, with D and trimming inferred from the DNA. The repertoire holds about 83,000 clones, with more than 85% as singletons. The TCR comes from a man at least 80 years old with active or convalescent COVID-19. Sequencing used peripheral blood.

The CDR3 region has the DNA TGCGCCAGCAGCTGGGGACTAGCGGGGAGCACCGGGGAGCTGTTTTTT. Residues: CASSWGLAGSTGELFF. This chain joins TRBV5-1 and TRBJ2-2, with 13 bases aligning to TRBD2. The CDR3 covers 16 residues. Germline CDR1 and CDR2: SGHRS and YFSETQ. With 3 bases clipped from V and 4 bases from J, the junction kept 3 bases outside the gene matches.